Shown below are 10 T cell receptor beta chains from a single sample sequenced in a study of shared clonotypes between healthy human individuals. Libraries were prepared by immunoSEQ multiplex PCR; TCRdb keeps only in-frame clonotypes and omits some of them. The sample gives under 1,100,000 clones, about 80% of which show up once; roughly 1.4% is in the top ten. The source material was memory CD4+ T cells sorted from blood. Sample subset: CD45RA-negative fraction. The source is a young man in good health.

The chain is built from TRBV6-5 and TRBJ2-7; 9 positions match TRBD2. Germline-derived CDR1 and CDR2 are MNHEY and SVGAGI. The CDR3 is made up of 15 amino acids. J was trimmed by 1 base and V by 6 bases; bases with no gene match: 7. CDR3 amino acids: CASRSLAGTSYEQYF. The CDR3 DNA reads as TGTGCCAGCAGATCCCTAGCGGGGACATCCTACGAGCAGTACTTC.

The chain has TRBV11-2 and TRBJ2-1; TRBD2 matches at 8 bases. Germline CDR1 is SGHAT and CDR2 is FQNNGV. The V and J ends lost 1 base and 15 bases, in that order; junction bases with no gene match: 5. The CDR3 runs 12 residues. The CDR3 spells CASSLVGTRRFF. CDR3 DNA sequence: TGTGCCAGCAGCTTAGTAGGGACTAGGAGGTTCTTC.

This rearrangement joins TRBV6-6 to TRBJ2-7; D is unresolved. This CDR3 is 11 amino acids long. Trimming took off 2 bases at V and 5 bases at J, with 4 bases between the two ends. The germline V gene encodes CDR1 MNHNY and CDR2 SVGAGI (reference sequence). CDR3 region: CASSYRDEQYF. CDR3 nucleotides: TGTGCCAGCAGTTACAGGGACGAGCAGTACTTC.

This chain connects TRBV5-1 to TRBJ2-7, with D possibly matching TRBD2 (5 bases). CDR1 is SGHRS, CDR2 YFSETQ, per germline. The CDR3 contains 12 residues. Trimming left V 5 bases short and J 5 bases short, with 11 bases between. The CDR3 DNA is TGCGCCAGCAGTCGGGGTCGGGACGAGCAGTACTTC. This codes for CASSRGRDEQYF.

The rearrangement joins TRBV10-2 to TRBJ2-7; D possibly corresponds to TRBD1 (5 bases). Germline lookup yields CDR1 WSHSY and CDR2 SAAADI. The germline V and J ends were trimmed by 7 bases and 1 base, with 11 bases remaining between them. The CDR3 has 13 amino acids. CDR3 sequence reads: CASTPQGSYEQYF. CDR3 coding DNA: TGCGCCAGCACTCCCCAGGGATCCTACGAGCAGTACTTC.

CDR3 protein: CASSQDASGKSYEQYF. The CDR3 nucleotides are TGCGCCAGCAGCCAAGATGCTAGCGGGAAATCCTACGAGCAGTACTTC. The chain recombines TRBV4-3 with TRBJ2-7; 9 bases fit TRBD2. Germline CDR1 is LGHNA and CDR2 is YSLEER. The CDR3 runs to 16 residues. The trim removed 0 bases at V and 1 base at J, leaving 4 bases unmatched.

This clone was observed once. CDR3 protein: CASSAGQGKAKNIQYF. For the CDR3, the DNA is TGTGCCAGCAGCGCCGGACAGGGGAAGGCCAAAAACATTCAGTACTTC. The rearrangement joins TRBV7-3 to TRBJ2-4; the match to TRBD1 covers 9 bases. The trim removed 5 bases at V and 1 base at J, leaving 6 bases unmatched. The CDR3 consists of 16 residues. Germline V CDR1 and CDR2: SGHTA, FQGTGA.

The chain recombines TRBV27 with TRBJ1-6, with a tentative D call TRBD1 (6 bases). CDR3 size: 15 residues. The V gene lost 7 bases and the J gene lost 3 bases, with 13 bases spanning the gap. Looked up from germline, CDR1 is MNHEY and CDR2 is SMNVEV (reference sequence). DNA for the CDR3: TGTGCCAGCACCCCGACAGGCCACTATAATTCACCCCTCCACTTT. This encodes CASTPTGHYNSPLHF.

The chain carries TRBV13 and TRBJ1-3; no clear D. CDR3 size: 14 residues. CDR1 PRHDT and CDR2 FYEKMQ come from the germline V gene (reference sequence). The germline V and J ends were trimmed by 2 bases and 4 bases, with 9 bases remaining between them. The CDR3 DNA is TGTGCCAGCAGCTTATATCACGGCGGAAACACCATATATTTT. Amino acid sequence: CASSLYHGGNTIYF.

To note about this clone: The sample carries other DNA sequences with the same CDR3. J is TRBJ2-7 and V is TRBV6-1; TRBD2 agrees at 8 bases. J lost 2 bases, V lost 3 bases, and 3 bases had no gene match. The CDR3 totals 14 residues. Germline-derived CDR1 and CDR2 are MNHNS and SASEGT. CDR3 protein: CASSEAGGPYEQYF. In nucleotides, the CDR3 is TGTGCCAGCAGTGAGGCGGGGGGCCCCTACGAGCAGTACTTC.